A selection of T cell receptor beta chains follows, all from one sample in a study of beta chain features in type 1 diabetes. Produced via immunoSEQ multiplex PCR; TCRdb's table is partial and in-frame only. Of 550,000 to 850,000 clones listed, 13% are singletons. What was sequenced was naive CD4+ T cells from blood. These receptor sequences come from a man younger than 35 with type 1 diabetes. The conserved cysteine and the conserved F or W are not part of the CDR3 here. A D gene is named only where the DNA matches it firmly.

TRBV4-2	-	TRBJ1-1	ASSQAPDSPNTEAF
TRBV7-9	-	TRBJ1-1	ASSYGTLTEAF
TRBV4-1	-	TRBJ1-1	ASSHPAGIGTEAF
TRBV10-3	-	TRBJ2-1	ATEAGNAYNEQF
TRBV6-5	-	TRBJ1-1	ASSRTDTMNTEAF
TRBV5-1	TRBD2	TRBJ2-5	ASHQRGGRETQY
TRBV19	TRBD1	TRBJ2-7	ASGGQGMGEQY
TRBV6-1	-	TRBJ1-2	ASSPRRDGYT
TRBV7-7	-	TRBJ1-4	ASSLAPQEKLF
TRBV11-2	-	TRBJ2-5	ASSPGTARETQY